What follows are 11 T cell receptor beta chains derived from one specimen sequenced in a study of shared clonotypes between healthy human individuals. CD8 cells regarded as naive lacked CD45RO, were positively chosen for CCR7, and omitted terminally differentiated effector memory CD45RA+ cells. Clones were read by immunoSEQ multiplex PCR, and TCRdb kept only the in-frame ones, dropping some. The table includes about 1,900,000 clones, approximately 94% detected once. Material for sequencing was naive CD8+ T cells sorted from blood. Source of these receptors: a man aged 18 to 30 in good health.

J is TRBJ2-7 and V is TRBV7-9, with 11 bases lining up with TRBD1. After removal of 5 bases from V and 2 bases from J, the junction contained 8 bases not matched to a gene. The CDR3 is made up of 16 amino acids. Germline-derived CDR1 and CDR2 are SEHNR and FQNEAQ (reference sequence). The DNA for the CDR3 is TGTGCCAGCAGCCCTACCCCGGGACAGGGGGCCTACGAGCAGTACTTC. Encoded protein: CASSPTPGQGAYEQYF.

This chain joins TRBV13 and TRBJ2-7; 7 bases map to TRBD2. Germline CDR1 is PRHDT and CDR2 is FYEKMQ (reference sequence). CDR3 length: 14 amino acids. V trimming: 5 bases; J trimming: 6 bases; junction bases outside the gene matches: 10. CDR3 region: CASSRGREVVEQYF. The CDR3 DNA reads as TGTGCCAGCAGCCGAGGCCGGGAGGTTGTCGAGCAGTACTTC.

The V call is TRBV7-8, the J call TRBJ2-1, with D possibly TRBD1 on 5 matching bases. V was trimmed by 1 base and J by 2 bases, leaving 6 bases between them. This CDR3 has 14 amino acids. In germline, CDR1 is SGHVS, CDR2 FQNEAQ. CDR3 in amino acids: CASSLGQPYNEQFF. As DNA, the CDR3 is TGTGCCAGCAGCTTAGGACAGCCCTACAATGAGCAGTTCTTC.

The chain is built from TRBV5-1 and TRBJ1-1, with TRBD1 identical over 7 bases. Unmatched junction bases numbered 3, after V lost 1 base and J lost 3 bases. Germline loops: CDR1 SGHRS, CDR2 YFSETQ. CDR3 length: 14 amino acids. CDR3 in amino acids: CASSLSQGDTEAFF. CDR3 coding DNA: TGCGCCAGCAGCTTGTCCCAGGGGGACACTGAAGCTTTCTTT.

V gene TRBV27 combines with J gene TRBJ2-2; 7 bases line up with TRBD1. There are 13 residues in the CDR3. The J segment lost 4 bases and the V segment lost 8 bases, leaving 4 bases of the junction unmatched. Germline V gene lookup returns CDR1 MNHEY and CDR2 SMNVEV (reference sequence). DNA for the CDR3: TGTGCCAGCGCCGACAGGGCCACCGGGGAGCTGTTTTTT. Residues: CASADRATGELFF.

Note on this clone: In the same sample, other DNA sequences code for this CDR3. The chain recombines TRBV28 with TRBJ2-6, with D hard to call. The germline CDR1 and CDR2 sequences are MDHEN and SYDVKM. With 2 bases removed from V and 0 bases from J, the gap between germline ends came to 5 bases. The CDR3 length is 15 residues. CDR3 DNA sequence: TGTGCCAGCAGTTTAGGCTCCTCTGGGGCCAACGTCCTGACTTTC. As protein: CASSLGSSGANVLTF.

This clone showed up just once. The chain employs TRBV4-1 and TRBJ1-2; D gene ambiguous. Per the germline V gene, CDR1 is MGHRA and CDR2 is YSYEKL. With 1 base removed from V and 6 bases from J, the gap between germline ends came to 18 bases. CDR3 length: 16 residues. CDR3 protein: CASSQGYGLLVDGYTF. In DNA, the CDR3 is TGCGCCAGCAGCCAAGGCTACGGCCTTCTGGTAGATGGCTACACCTTC.

CDR3 DNA sequence: TGTGCCTGGAGTCCATCTAACTATGGCTACACCTTC. Its protein is CAWSPSNYGYTF. J is TRBJ1-2 and V is TRBV30, with D unclear. With 2 bases removed from V and 0 bases from J, the gap between germline ends came to 4 bases. The CDR3 sequence is 12 residues long. The germline gives CDR1 GTSNPN, CDR2 SVGIG (reference sequence).

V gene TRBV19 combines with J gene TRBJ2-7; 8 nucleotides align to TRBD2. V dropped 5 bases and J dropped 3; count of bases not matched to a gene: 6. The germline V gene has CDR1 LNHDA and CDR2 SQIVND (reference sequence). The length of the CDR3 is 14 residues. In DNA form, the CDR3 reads TGTGCCAGTAGTCCCAGCGGGAGAGACTACGAGCAGTACTTC. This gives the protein CASSPSGRDYEQYF. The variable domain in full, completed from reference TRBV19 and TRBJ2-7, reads DGGITQSPKYLFRKEGQNVTLSCEQNLNHDAMYWYRQDPGQGLRLIYYSQIVNDFQKGDIAEGYSVSREKKESFPLTVTSAQKNPTAFYLCASSPSGRDYEQYFGPGTRLTVT.

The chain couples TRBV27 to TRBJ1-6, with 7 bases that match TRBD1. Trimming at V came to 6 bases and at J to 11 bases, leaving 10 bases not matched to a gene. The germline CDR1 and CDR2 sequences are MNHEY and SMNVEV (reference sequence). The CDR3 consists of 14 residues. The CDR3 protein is CASSPIGGTAPLHF. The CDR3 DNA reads TGTGCCAGCAGCCCTATCGGCGGGACAGCACCCCTCCACTTT.

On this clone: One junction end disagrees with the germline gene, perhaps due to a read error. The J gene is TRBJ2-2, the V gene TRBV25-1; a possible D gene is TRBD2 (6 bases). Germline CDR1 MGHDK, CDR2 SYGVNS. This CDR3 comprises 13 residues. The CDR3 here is CASSEWGLGELFF. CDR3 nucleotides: TGTGCCAGCAGCGAATGGGGACTCGGGGAGCTGTTTTTT.